This T cell receptor (beta chain) was captured by sequencing in a study of blood T cell repertoires in COVID-19 (TCRdb year 2020). A note on the overall study: Samples from collaborators originated in the United States, Italy and Spain and spanned both the acute and convalescent phases of COVID-19. The prospective study material was composed of cDNA or gDNA derived from T cells, B-cell-depleted T cells, or PBMCs. Subjects who had been exposed to COVID-19, were actively infected with it, or had recovered from it provided the deeply sampled blood TCRbeta repertoires that made up the dataset. The repertoires were released in a freely available public database intended as a resource for research on the immune response to SARS-CoV-2. The samples were drawn from the first 160 participants of the ongoing ImmuneRACE study and from 1,254 subjects provided by 6 global collaborators. Nearly every sample came with metadata listing a de-identified subject ID, COVID-19 status, age in years and sex. Where available, HLA class I and class II types were obtained from metadata supplied by the sample provider rather than from assay-based typing.

V lost 3 bases and J lost 2 bases; the stretch between them is 8 bases long. Measured from the cysteine to the phenylalanine, the CDR3 is 13 residues long. Of the read, only the CDR3 DNA is kept; its 39 bases are in frame from base 1. In the germline V gene, CDR1 corresponds to KGHSH and CDR2 to LQKENI. One collaborating source in Seattle enrolled patients during active infection and followed them longitudinally through the course of disease. Each collaborating institution followed its own protocols to collect whole blood in K2EDTA tubes. For TCRbeta analysis, collaborator samples were shipped as frozen whole blood, as isolated PBMCs, or as DNA extracted from either sample type. TCRbeta CDR3 regions were amplified from genomic DNA using the immunoSEQ Assay, a bias-controlled multiplex PCR. The published analysis was carried out like this. Within the assay, amplification of reference gene primers was used to estimate how many nucleated cells each sample contained. To quantify the absolute abundance of each unique TCRbeta CDR3 rearrangement, sequence reads were collapsed and filtered. For each sample, productive Simpson clonality was calculated as the square root of Simpson's diversity index over productive rearrangements. TCRdb mirrors the immuneACCESS table, restricted to in-frame sequences. Some clones are absent from its copies; in checked studies, under half trace to an unresolved V gene, and the reason for the others is unknown. That table gives V, J and clone size, and the DNA gave D and trimming. The sample profile shows some 38,000 clones; about three quarters of them were found once. The ten biggest clones cover roughly a tenth of the sample.

The investigation overall reported the following: The quantity of clinical and demographic metadata differed by source and by participant and was supplied without curation.

Concerning this clone itself: No antigen is known for it. Per-base quality was not reported, and no clone a single base away is much larger than it.

The chain links TRBV18 with TRBJ2-7, with no reliable assignment of the D segment. This receptor was obtained from a man between 70 and 80 years old with COVID-19, enrolled during active disease. The material sequenced was peripheral blood. The CDR3 region: CASSPSGPYEQYF. The sequence in DNA is TGTGCCAGCTCACCGAGTGGGCCCTACGAGCAGTACTTC. The reference TRBV18 and TRBJ2-7 proteins fill in what lies around the CDR3, so the full variable domain reads NAGVMQNPRHLVRRRGQEARLRCSPMKGHSHVYWYRQLPEEGLKFMVYLQKENIIDESGMPKERFSAEFPKEGPSILRIQQVVRGDSAAYFCASSPSGPYEQYFGPGTRLTVT.